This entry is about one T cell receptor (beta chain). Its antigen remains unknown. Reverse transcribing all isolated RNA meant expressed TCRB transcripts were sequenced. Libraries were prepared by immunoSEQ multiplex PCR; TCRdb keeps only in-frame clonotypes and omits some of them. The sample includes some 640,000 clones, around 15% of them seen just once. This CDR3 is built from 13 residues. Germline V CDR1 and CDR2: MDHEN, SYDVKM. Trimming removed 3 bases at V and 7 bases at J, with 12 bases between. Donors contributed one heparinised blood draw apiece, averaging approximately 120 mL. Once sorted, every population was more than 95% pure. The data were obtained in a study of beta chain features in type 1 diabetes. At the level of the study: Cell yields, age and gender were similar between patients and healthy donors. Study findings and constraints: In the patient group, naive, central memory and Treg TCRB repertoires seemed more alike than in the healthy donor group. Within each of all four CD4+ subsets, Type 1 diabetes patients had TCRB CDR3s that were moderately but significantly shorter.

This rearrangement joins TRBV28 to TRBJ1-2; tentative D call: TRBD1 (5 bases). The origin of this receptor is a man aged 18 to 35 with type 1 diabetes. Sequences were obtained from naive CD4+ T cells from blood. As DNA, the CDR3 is TGTGCCAGCAGTTTGATGACAGATCCTGGCTACACCTTC. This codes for CASSLMTDPGYTF.